This is a list of T cell receptor beta chains from one sample in a study of blood T cell repertoires in COVID-19. Data came from immunoSEQ multiplex PCR; TCRdb stores just in-frame clones and leaves some out. Of 52,000 or so clones listed, approximately 91% are singletons. The material sequenced was peripheral blood. These receptors originate from a man aged 45-65 years with acute or convalescent COVID-19. Each CDR3 is given without its conserved first and last residue. Each record gives: V gene, CDR3 protein.

v_call: TRBV18; cdr3_aa: ASSGPSRGDRQPQH
v_call: TRBV5-1; cdr3_aa: ASSSKLDTSYEQY
v_call: TRBV5-4; cdr3_aa: ASSLRTRDVLT
v_call: TRBV5-1; cdr3_aa: ASSLGYSGSYNEQF
v_call: TRBV13; cdr3_aa: ASSPTSGRVLSGELF
v_call: TRBV6-5; cdr3_aa: ASSYEPGRGTGELF
v_call: TRBV10-3; cdr3_aa: AISDPGTGTLGYT
v_call: TRBV30; cdr3_aa: AWSPDGTYTQY
v_call: TRBV14; cdr3_aa: ASSQSSGNTIY
v_call: TRBV4-3; cdr3_aa: ASSQAGLGNNEQF
v_call: TRBV27; cdr3_aa: ASRFQFSYEQY
v_call: TRBV6-6; cdr3_aa: ASSYLLAGGEQY
v_call: TRBV24-1; cdr3_aa: ATSDYYRGQGQY
v_call: TRBV7-2; cdr3_aa: ASSSLAGGRVYEQY
v_call: TRBV7-9; cdr3_aa: ASSLSIGEHSGNTIY
v_call: TRBV10-2; cdr3_aa: ASSGNRGVETQY
v_call: TRBV21-1; cdr3_aa: ASSKDQQQETQY
v_call: TRBV24-1; cdr3_aa: ATSDWGQGGTDTQY
v_call: TRBV29-1; cdr3_aa: SVLEITGANVLT
v_call: TRBV6-6; cdr3_aa: ASSYSSQDEQY